The 20 T cell receptor beta chains below were found in one sample sequenced in a study of memory CD4+ T cells and cytomegalovirus serostatus. The sort gate was single viable CD3+CD4+CD8-CD45RO+ cells for memory CD4+ T cells. Assay used: immunoSEQ multiplex PCR; TCRdb lists only in-frame clones, some missing. The table includes some 53,000 clones, roughly three quarters detected once. The sequenced material came from memory CD4+ T cells from blood. Source of these receptors: an adult in good health and CMV-seronegative.

This clone was observed once. V is TRBV6-5 and J is TRBJ1-5; D is ambiguous. The CDR3 sequence is 14 residues long. The germline V gene has CDR1 MNHEY and CDR2 SVGAGI. V lost 6 bases and J lost 1, with 10 bases in between. The CDR3 protein is CASSPRQSNQPQHF. CDR3 coding DNA: TGTGCCAGCAGCCCCCGCCAGAGCAATCAGCCCCAGCATTTT.

The J gene is TRBJ1-2, the V gene TRBV19; TRBD1 is a possible D gene (5 bases). Germline CDR1 LNHDA, CDR2 SQIVND (reference sequence). CDR3 size: 14 residues. V lost 4 bases and J 6 bases, leaving 15 bases between the germline ends. The CDR3 nucleotides read TGTGCCAGTAGTACCTGGGACCAGCGGAATGGCTACACCTTC. Encoded protein: CASSTWDQRNGYTF.

This clone has a single count. This rearrangement joins TRBV6-5 to TRBJ1-4, with a weak D call TRBD1 (5 bases). Deletions cut 5 bases from V and 11 bases from J, with 21 bases between. Germline CDR1 and CDR2: MNHEY and SVGAGI. The CDR3 loop spans 15 amino acids. DNA of the CDR3: TGTGCCAGCAGTCCGCCTCTCTACAGGCGGACCAAACTGTTTTTT. Its protein is CASSPPLYRRTKLFF.

This chain joins TRBV4-2 and TRBJ2-7; either TRBD1 or TRBD2 may supply D (5 bases each). Germline V lookup: CDR1 LGHNA, CDR2 YNFKEQ. V lost 1 base, J lost 0 bases, and 19 bases lay in between. The CDR3 spans 18 residues. The DNA for the CDR3 is TGTGCCAGCAGCCAAGGACCCATCTCCGGGGCCAACTCCTACGAGCAGTACTTC. As protein: CASSQGPISGANSYEQYF.

V usage is TRBV28 and J usage is TRBJ1-1; no definite D call. Germline values: CDR1 MDHEN, CDR2 SYDVKM. The CDR3 contains 13 residues. The V end was cut by 6 bases, the J end by 0 bases, with 8 bases between. This CDR3 is CASSHNMNTEAFF. The CDR3 DNA sequence: TGTGCCAGCAGCCACAACATGAACACTGAAGCTTTCTTT.

The rearrangement joins TRBV11-1 to TRBJ2-7; 7 bases map to TRBD1. After removal of 7 bases from V and 2 bases from J, the junction contained 8 bases not matched to a gene. The germline V gene has CDR1 SGHAT and CDR2 FQDESV (reference sequence). This CDR3 region has 14 residues. DNA of the CDR3: TGTGCCAGCACCTTGATGACAGGGACCTACGAGCAGTACTTC. This gives the protein CASTLMTGTYEQYF.

This clone showed up just once. V is TRBV5-1 and J is TRBJ2-5, with D possibly being TRBD1 (6 bases). There are 14 residues in the CDR3. Trimming cost V 5 bases and J 4 bases, with 15 bases left between them. Germline V gene data show CDR1 as SGHRS and CDR2 as YFSETQ. The CDR3 spells CASSPGALGETQYF. CDR3 bases: TGCGCCAGCAGTCCAGGGGCGCTAGGAGAGACCCAGTACTTC.

The rearrangement links TRBV5-1 to TRBJ1-1, with D possibly matching TRBD1 (5 bases). The germline gives CDR1 SGHRS, CDR2 YFSETQ. Trimming stripped 0 bases from V and 4 bases from J, with 10 bases between. The CDR3 contains 14 residues. The CDR3 bases are TGCGCCAGCAGCTTGGCGGAGGGGAGCACTGAAGCTTTCTTT. Translation gives CASSLAEGSTEAFF.

CDR3 loop: CASSVPNPYEQYF. The CDR3 nucleotides read TGTGCCAGCAGTGTACCAAATCCCTACGAGCAGTACTTC. This rearrangement joins TRBV6-4 to TRBJ2-7; the D is unclear. CDR3 size: 13 residues. The germline CDR1 and CDR2 sequences are MRHNA and SNTAGT. V dropped 4 bases and J dropped 2 bases, with 9 bases sitting between them.

CDR3 in amino acids: CSAQNQETQYF. The CDR3 region has the DNA TGCAGTGCCCAAAATCAAGAGACCCAGTACTTC. The rearrangement links TRBV20-1 to TRBJ2-5, with no clear D. Trimming took off 6 bases at V and 2 bases at J, with 7 bases between the two ends. This CDR3 is 11 amino acids long. Germline assignment: CDR1 DFQATT and CDR2 SNEGSKA (reference sequence).

CDR3 loop: CASSFSYPDTDTQYF. In nucleotides, the CDR3 is TGTGCCAGCAGCTTCTCTTATCCGGATACAGATACGCAGTATTTT. This chain connects TRBV11-2 to TRBJ2-3; D call uncertain. V was cut by 3 bases and J by 3 bases, with 13 bases left in between. Per germline, CDR1 SGHAT and CDR2 FQNNGV. The CDR3 length is 15 residues. Based on the CDR3 plus reference TRBV11-2 and TRBJ2-3, the full variable domain is EAGVAQSPRYKIIEKRQSVAFWCNPISGHATLYWYQQILGQGPKLLIQFQNNGVVDDSQLPKDRFSAERLKGVDSTLKIQPAKLEDSAVYLCASSFSYPDTDTQYFGPGTRLTVL.

The CDR3 region has the DNA TGTGCCAGCAGCCAAGATAAGCAGAGGGGCTACACCTTC. Protein sequence: CASSQDKQRGYTF. The chain recombines TRBV14 with TRBJ1-2; D call uncertain. The CDR3 is made up of 13 amino acids. V was trimmed by 0 bases and J by 8 bases, leaving 10 bases between them. The V gene's germline CDR1 is SGHDN and CDR2 FVKESK.

The chain uses TRBV27 and TRBJ2-3, with D tentatively TRBD2 (5 bases). This CDR3 has 15 amino acids. Germline CDR1 and CDR2: MNHEY and SMNVEV (reference sequence). V lost 6 bases, J lost 4 bases, and 17 bases lay in between. CDR3 sequence reads: CASSLGPWESDTQYF. The CDR3 DNA sequence: TGTGCCAGCAGCCTAGGGCCCTGGGAGTCAGATACGCAGTATTTT.

This rearrangement joins TRBV5-1 to TRBJ1-5; TRBD1 aligns across 7 bases. Trimming at V came to 4 bases and at J to 7 bases, leaving 5 bases not matched to a gene. The germline CDR1 and CDR2 sequences are SGHRS and YFSETQ. CDR3 length: 13 residues. CDR3 loop: CASSLYRGQPQHF. The CDR3 region has the DNA TGCGCCAGCAGCCTCTACAGGGGACAGCCCCAGCATTTT.

V gene TRBV5-6 combines with J gene TRBJ2-2; TRBD1 agrees at 7 bases. Germline-derived CDR1 and CDR2 are SGHDT and YYEEEE. This CDR3 has 15 residues. Trimming took 0 bases from V and 5 from J; bases not matched to a gene: 4. This chain's CDR3 is CASSLEGGYTGELFF. As DNA, the CDR3 is TGTGCCAGCAGCTTGGAAGGGGGCTATACCGGGGAGCTGTTTTTT. Based on the CDR3 plus reference TRBV5-6 and TRBJ2-2, the full variable domain is DAGVTQSPTHLIKTRGQQVTLRCSPKSGHDTVSWYQQALGQGPQFIFQYYEEEERQRGNFPDRFSGHQFPNYSSELNVNALLLGDSALYLCASSLEGGYTGELFFGEGSRLTVL.

This chain connects TRBV18 to TRBJ1-2; a possible D gene is TRBD1 (6 bases). The CDR3 consists of 14 residues. The germline V and J ends were trimmed by 3 bases and 10 bases, with 18 bases remaining between them. CDR1 and CDR2 from the germline V gene are KGHSH and LQKENI. The CDR3 bases are TGTGCCAGCTCACCGTCCCGGGACACCTGGGTCTACACCTTC. Its translation: CASSPSRDTWVYTF.

The V call is TRBV29-1, the J call TRBJ1-4; the D is unclear. The CDR3 length is 11 residues. Per germline, CDR1 SQVTM and CDR2 ANQGSEA. V lost 4 bases and J lost 6, with 6 bases in between. CDR3 in amino acids: CSVGDHEKLFF. The CDR3 nucleotides read TGCAGCGTTGGAGATCATGAAAAACTGTTTTTT.

The genes are TRBV4-3 and TRBJ1-1; D unresolved. V was trimmed by 0 bases and J by 5 bases, leaving 7 bases between them. Germline values: CDR1 LGHNA, CDR2 YSLEER. The CDR3 consists of 13 residues. The CDR3 DNA follows: TGCGCCAGCAGCCAAGAACCGAGGACTGAAGCTTTCTTT. Translated, it gives CASSQEPRTEAFF.

The J gene is TRBJ2-2, the V gene TRBV5-4; D remains unclear. This CDR3 has 15 amino acids. Trimming shortened V by 4 bases and J by 5 bases, and 15 bases separated the two germline ends. Germline V gives CDR1 SGHNT, CDR2 YYREEE (reference sequence). CDR3 protein: CASSQEVAATGELFF. The CDR3 DNA is TGTGCCAGCAGCCAAGAAGTGGCGGCGACCGGGGAGCTGTTTTTT.

Note on this clone: The same CDR3 is also encoded by other DNA sequences in this sample. The rearrangement uses TRBV5-1 and TRBJ1-1; tentative D call: TRBD1 (5 bases). CDR1 is SGHRS and CDR2 is YFSETQ in the germline V gene. Deletions cut 0 bases from V and 4 bases from J, with 13 bases between. CDR3 size: 15 residues. The CDR3 loop reads CASSLVGGAGTEAFF. In DNA, the CDR3 is TGCGCCAGCAGCTTGGTGGGTGGGGCAGGCACTGAAGCTTTCTTT.